This TCR beta chain was sequenced in a study of shared clonotypes between healthy human individuals. Study-wide results and limits: A generally larger estimated richness was seen in naive subsets than in memory subsets. Genetic and exposure-history diversity was limited by the few donors.

Regarding this clone: No antigen is known for it.

Between the trimmed V and J ends, which lost 2 bases and 10 bases, there was a span of 12 bases. The CDR3 has 12 residues. The germline V gene has CDR1 SGHRS and CDR2 YFSETQ. Cells designated naive CD8 were CD45RO-negative and were positively selected for CCR7, with terminally differentiated effector memory CD45RA+ cells excluded. At a deep level, the assay was run. Libraries were prepared by immunoSEQ multiplex PCR; TCRdb keeps only in-frame clonotypes and omits some of them. In the table there are about 2.1 million clones, roughly 93% of which are singletons. Sequenced material: naive CD8+ T cells from PBMCs. The J gene is TRBJ2-5, the V gene TRBV5-1; TRBD1 is a possible D gene (5 bases). The receptor was derived from a man aged 18-30 years in good health. Some clones in this sample may be carry-over from other donors' samples. CDR3 loop: CASSLGSQGQYF. Written as DNA, the CDR3 is TGCGCCAGCAGCTTAGGGTCGCAGGGCCAGTACTTC.